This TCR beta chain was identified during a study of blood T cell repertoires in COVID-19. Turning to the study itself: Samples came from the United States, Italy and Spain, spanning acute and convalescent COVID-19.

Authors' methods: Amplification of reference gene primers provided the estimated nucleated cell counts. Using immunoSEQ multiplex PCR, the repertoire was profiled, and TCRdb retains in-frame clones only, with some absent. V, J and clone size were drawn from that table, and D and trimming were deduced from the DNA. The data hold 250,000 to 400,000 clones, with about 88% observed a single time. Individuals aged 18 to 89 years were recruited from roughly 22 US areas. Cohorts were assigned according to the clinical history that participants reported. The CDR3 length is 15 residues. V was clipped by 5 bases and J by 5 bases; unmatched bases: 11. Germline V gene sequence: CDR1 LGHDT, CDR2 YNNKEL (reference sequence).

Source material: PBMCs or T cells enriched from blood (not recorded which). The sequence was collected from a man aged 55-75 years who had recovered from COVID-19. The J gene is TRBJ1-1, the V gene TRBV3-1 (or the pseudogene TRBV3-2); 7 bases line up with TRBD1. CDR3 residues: CASSRPLTGWTEAFF. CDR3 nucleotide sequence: TGTGCCAGCAGCAGGCCTTTGACAGGGTGGACTGAAGCTTTCTTT.